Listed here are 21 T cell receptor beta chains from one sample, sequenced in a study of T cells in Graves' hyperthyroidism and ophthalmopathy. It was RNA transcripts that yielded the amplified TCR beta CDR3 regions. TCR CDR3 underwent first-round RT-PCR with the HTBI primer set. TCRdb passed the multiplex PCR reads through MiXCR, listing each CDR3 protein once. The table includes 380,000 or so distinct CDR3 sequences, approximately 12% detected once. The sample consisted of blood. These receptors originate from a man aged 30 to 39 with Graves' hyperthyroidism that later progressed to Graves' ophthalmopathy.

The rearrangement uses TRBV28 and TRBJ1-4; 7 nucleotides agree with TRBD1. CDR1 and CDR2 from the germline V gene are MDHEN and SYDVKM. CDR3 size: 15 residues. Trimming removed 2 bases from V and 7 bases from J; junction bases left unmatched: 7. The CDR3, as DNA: TGTGCCAGCAGTTTAAGGGGGCACAGGGGTGAAAAACTGTTTTTT. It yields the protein CASSLRGHRGEKLFF.

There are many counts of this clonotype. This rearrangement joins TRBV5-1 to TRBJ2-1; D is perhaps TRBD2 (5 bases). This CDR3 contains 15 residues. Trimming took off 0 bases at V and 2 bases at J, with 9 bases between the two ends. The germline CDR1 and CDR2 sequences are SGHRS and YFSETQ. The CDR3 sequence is CASSLADSAYNEQFF. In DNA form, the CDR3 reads TGCGCCAGCAGCTTGGCCGATAGCGCCTACAATGAGCAGTTCTTC. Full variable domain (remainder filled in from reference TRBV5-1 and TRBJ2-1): KAGVTQTPRYLIKTRGQQVTLSCSPISGHRSVSWYQQTPGQGLQFLFEYFSETQRNKGNFPGRFSGRQFSNSRSEMNVSTLELGDSALYLCASSLADSAYNEQFFGPGTRLTVL.

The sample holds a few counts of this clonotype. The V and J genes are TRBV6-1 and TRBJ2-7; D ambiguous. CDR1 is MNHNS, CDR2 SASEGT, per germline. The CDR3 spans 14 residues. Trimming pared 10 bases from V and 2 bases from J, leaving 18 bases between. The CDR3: CATSPAGPPYEQYF. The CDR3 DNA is TGTGCCACCTCACCCGCCGGGCCTCCCTACGAGCAGTACTTC.

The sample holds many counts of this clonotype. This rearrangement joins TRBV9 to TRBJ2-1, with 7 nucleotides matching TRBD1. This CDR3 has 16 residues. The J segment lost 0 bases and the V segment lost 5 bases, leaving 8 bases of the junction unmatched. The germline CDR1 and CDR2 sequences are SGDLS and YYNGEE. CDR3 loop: CASRDTGETSYNEQFF. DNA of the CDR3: TGTGCCAGCAGGGATACAGGGGAAACCTCCTACAATGAGCAGTTCTTC.

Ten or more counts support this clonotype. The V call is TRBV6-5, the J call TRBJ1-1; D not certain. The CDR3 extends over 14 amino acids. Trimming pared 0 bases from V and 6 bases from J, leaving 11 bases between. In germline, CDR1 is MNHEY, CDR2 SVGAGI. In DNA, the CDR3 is TGTGCCAGCAGTTACTCGGGGAGGCTCGCTGAAGCTTTCTTT. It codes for CASSYSGRLAEAFF.

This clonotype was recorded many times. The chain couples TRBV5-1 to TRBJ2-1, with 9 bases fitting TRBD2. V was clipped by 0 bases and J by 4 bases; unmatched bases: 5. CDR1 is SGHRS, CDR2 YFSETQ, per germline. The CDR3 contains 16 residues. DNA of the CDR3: TGCGCCAGCAGCTTGGGGCGCGGGGGGGCGTACAATGAGCAGTTCTTC. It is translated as CASSLGRGGAYNEQFF.

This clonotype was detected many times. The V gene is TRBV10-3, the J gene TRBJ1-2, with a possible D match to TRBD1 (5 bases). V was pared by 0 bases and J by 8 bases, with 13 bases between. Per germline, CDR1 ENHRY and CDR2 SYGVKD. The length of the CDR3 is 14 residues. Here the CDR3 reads CAISESTVYDGYTF. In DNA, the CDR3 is TGTGCCATCAGTGAGTCGACAGTTTACGACGGCTACACCTTC.

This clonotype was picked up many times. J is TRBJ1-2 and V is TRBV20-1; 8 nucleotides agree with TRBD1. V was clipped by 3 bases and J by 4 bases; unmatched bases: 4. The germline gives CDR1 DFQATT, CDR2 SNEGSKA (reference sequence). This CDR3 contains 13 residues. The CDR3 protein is CSASRTGIYGYTF. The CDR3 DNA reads TGCAGTGCTAGCAGGACAGGGATCTATGGCTACACCTTC.

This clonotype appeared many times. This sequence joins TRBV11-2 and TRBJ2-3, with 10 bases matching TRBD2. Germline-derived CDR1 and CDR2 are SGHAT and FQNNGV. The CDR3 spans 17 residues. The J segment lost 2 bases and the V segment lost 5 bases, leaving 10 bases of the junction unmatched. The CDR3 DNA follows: TGTGCCAGCAGCCTACGGACTAGCGGCTTACTCACAGATACGCAGTATTTT. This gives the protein CASSLRTSGLLTDTQYF.

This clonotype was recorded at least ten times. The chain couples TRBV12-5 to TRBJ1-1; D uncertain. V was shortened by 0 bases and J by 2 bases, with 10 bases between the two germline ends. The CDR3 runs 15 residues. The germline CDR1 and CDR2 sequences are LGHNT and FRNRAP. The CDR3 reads CASGLVGGTNTEAFF. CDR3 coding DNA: TGTGCTAGTGGTTTGGTAGGAGGAACCAACACTGAAGCTTTCTTT.

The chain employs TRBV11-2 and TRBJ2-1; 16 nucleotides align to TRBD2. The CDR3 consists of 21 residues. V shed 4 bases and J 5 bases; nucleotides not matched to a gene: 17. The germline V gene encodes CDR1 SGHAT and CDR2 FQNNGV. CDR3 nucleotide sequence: TGTGCCAGCAGCTCTTATGCCTCGGGACTAGCGGGGGGGTCCCCCAACAATGAGCAGTTCTTC. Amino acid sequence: CASSSYASGLAGGSPNNEQFF. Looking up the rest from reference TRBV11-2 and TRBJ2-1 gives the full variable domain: EAGVAQSPRYKIIEKRQSVAFWCNPISGHATLYWYQQILGQGPKLLIQFQNNGVVDDSQLPKDRFSAERLKGVDSTLKIQPAKLEDSAVYLCASSSYASGLAGGSPNNEQFFGPGTRLTVL.

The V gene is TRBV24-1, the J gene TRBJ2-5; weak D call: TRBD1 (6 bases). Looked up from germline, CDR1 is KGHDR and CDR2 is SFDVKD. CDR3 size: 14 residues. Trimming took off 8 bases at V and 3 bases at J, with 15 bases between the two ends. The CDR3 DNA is TGTGCCACCAATCCAGGGGCTATGGAAGAGACCCAGTACTTC. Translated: CATNPGAMEETQYF.

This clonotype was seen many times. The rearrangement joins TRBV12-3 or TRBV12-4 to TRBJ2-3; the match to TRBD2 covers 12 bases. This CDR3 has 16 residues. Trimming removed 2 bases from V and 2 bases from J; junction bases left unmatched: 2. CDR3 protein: CASSLRLAGVTDTQYF. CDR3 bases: TGTGCCAGCAGTTTACGACTAGCGGGGGTCACAGATACGCAGTATTTT.

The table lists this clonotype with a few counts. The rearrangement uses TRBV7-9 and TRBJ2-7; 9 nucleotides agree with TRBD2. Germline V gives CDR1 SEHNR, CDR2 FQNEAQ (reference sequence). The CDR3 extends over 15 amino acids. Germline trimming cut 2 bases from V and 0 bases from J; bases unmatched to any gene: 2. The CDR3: CASSLLAGNSYEQYF. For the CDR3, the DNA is TGTGCCAGCAGCTTACTAGCGGGGAACTCCTACGAGCAGTACTTC.

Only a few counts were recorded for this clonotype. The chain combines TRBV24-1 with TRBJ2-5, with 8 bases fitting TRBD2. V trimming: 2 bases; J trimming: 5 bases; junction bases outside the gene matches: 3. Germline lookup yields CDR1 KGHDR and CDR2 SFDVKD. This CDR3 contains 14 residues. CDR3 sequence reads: CATSDYGGAETQYF. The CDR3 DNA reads TGTGCCACCAGTGATTACGGGGGGGCCGAGACCCAGTACTTC.

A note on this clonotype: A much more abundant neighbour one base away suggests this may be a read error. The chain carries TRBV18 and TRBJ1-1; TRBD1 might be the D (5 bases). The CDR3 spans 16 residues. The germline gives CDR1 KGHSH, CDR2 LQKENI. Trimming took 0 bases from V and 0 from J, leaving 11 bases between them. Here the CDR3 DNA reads TGTGCCAGCTCACCACCCCGGGGGGAATTGAACACTGAAGCTTTCTTT. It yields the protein CASSPPRGELNTEAFF.

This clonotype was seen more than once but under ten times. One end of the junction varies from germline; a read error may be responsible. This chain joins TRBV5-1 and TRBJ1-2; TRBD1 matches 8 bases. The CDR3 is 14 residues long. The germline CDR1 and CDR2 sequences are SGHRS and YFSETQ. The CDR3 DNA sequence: TGTGCCAGCAGCTTCGGGACAGGAGACTATGGCTACACCTTC. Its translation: CASSFGTGDYGYTF.

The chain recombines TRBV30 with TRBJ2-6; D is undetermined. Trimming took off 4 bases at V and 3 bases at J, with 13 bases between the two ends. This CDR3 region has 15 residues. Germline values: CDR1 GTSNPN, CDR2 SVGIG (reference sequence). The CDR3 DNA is TGTGCCTGGACCGAAATTAACTATGGGGCCAACGTCCTGACTTTC. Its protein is CAWTEINYGANVLTF.

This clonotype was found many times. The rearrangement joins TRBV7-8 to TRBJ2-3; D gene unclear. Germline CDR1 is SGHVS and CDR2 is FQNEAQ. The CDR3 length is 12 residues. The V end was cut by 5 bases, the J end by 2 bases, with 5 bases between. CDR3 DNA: TGTGCCAGCAGCCACTACACAGATACGCAGTATTTT. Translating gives CASSHYTDTQYF.

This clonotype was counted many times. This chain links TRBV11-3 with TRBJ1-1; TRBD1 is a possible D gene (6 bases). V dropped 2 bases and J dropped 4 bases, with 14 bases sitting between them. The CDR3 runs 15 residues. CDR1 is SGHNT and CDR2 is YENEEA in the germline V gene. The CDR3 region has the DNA TGTGCCAGCAGCTTACCCGACAGGACGGGCACTGAAGCTTTCTTT. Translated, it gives CASSLPDRTGTEAFF.

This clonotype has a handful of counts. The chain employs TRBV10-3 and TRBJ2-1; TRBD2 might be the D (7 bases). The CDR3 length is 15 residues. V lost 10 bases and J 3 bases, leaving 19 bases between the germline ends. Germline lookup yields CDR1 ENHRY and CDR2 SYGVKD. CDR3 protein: CATMMGGGYYNEQFF. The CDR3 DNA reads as TGTGCCACCATGATGGGCGGGGGCTACTACAATGAGCAGTTCTTC.